The 22 T cell receptor beta chains presented below share a single source sample, sequenced in a study of technical replicates of blood from several donors. The protocol was immunoSEQ multiplex PCR, while the TCRdb copy is restricted to in-frame clones and leaves out a portion. Here the sample spans about 75,000 clones, about 97% being singletons. Sample: T cells isolated from PBMCs. These receptor sequences come from a human donor in good health.

The CDR3 DNA reads TGTGCCAGCAGTTTAAGCGGGGGATACAATGAGCAGTTCTTC. Protein product: CASSLSGGYNEQFF. The rearrangement links TRBV6-5 to TRBJ2-1, with 8 bases lining up with TRBD2. Germline loops: CDR1 MNHEY, CDR2 SVGAGI. Germline trimming cut 4 bases from V and 4 bases from J; bases unmatched to any gene: 3. This CDR3 region has 14 residues.

The chain couples TRBV6-5 to TRBJ2-5, with a weak D call TRBD2 (5 bases). Trimming took 4 bases from V and 0 from J, leaving 12 bases between them. The germline gives CDR1 MNHEY, CDR2 SVGAGI. The CDR3 loop spans 15 amino acids. The CDR3 DNA reads TGTGCCAGCAGTTCCGACTACACCCACCAAGAGACCCAGTACTTC. Encoded protein: CASSSDYTHQETQYF.

The rearrangement uses TRBV7-9 and TRBJ1-2, with 8 bases that match TRBD1. The trim removed 4 bases at V and 0 bases at J, leaving 7 bases unmatched. The CDR3 totals 16 residues. Germline V gene sequence: CDR1 SEHNR, CDR2 FQNEAQ (reference sequence). CDR3 coding DNA: TGTGCCAGCAGCTCACAGGGGGAAGACCCTAACTATGGCTACACCTTC. It yields the protein CASSSQGEDPNYGYTF. Based on the CDR3 plus reference TRBV7-9 and TRBJ1-2, the full variable domain is DTGVSQNPRHKITKRGQNVTFRCDPISEHNRLYWYRQTLGQGPEFLTYFQNEAQLEKSRLLSDRFSAERPKGSFSTLEIQRTEQGDSAMYLCASSSQGEDPNYGYTFGSGTRLTVV.

This chain links TRBV5-1 with TRBJ2-2; the match to TRBD1 covers 8 bases. J lost 5 bases, V lost 1 base, and 7 bases had no gene match. The CDR3 runs 16 residues. Germline assignment: CDR1 SGHRS and CDR2 YFSETQ. CDR3 protein: CASSLRQGATTGELFF. The CDR3 bases are TGCGCCAGCAGCTTGCGCCAGGGGGCTACAACCGGGGAGCTGTTTTTT.

The chain combines TRBV5-1 with TRBJ2-2, with 8 bases identical to TRBD1. V lost 8 bases, J lost 1 base, and 10 bases stayed unmatched. CDR1 and CDR2 (germline): SGHRS, YFSETQ. The CDR3 covers 16 residues. The DNA for the CDR3 is TGCGCCAGTCGAACCCCCGGGACAGGGAACACCGGGGAGCTGTTTTTT. This encodes CASRTPGTGNTGELFF. Full variable domain (outside the CDR3, taken from reference TRBV5-1 and TRBJ2-2): KAGVTQTPRYLIKTRGQQVTLSCSPISGHRSVSWYQQTPGQGLQFLFEYFSETQRNKGNFPGRFSGRQFSNSRSEMNVSTLELGDSALYLCASRTPGTGNTGELFFGEGSRLTVL.

This clone was found once. This chain joins TRBV4-2 and TRBJ2-7; TRBD2 agrees at 7 bases. CDR1 is LGHNA, CDR2 YNFKEQ, per germline. V lost 4 bases, J lost 3 bases, and 18 bases stayed unmatched. The CDR3 contains 18 residues. The CDR3 here is CASSPSGGWNGGGYEQYF. As DNA, the CDR3 is TGTGCCAGCAGCCCCTCCGGGGGGTGGAATGGTGGAGGCTACGAGCAGTACTTC.

The gene calls are TRBV19 and TRBJ2-7; 9 nucleotides match TRBD1. Trimming cost V 5 bases and J 1 base; bases outside gene matches: 6. CDR1 and CDR2 (germline): LNHDA, SQIVND (reference sequence). The CDR3 sequence is 15 residues long. CDR3 loop: CASSYGQGTSYEQYF. The DNA of the CDR3 is TGTGCCAGTAGTTACGGACAGGGGACATCCTACGAGCAGTACTTC.

The V call is TRBV13, the J call TRBJ1-1; D gene ambiguous. The CDR3 spans 13 residues. Trimming pared 3 bases from V and 3 bases from J, leaving 8 bases between. Germline assignment: CDR1 PRHDT and CDR2 FYEKMQ (reference sequence). The CDR3 spells CASSLSSDTEAFF. In DNA, the CDR3 is TGTGCCAGCAGCTTGTCCTCCGACACTGAAGCTTTCTTT.

This chain uses TRBV6-1 with TRBJ1-4; D is possibly TRBD1 (5 bases). The CDR3 extends over 15 amino acids. Germline V gene data show CDR1 as MNHNS and CDR2 as SASEGT. V was cut by 6 bases and J by 17 bases, with 28 bases left in between. CDR3 DNA: TGTGCCAGCAGCATGAATGTTGTTAAGGGTGGCAGGGTCTTTTTT. Translating it yields CASSMNVVKGGRVFF.

The rearrangement links TRBV6-5 to TRBJ2-7; D is ambiguous. Looked up from germline, CDR1 is MNHEY and CDR2 is SVGAGI. There are 14 residues in the CDR3. V shed 2 bases and J shed 6 bases, with 14 bases lying between them. CDR3 residues: CASSYGSPAPEQYF. CDR3 in DNA: TGTGCCAGCAGTTACGGCAGCCCAGCGCCCGAGCAGTACTTC.

This clone was seen once. The V call is TRBV2, the J call TRBJ1-2; D uncertain. Trimming pared 7 bases from V and 3 bases from J, leaving 12 bases between. This CDR3 spans 13 amino acids. The V gene's germline CDR1 is SNHLY and CDR2 FYNNEI. Here the CDR3 reads CASKSGPDYGYTF. CDR3 coding DNA: TGTGCCAGCAAGAGCGGACCGGACTATGGCTACACCTTC.

The V and J genes are TRBV27 and TRBJ2-4; D is uncertain. The V end was cut by 5 bases, the J end by 0 bases, with 5 bases between. The CDR3 length is 13 residues. Germline CDR1 reads MNHEY; CDR2 reads SMNVEV (reference sequence). The CDR3 bases are TGTGCCAGCAGTCGGTTAGCCAAAAACATTCAGTACTTC. Amino acids: CASSRLAKNIQYF.

V usage is TRBV7-6 and J usage is TRBJ2-5; 12 bases fit TRBD2. Germline V gene lookup returns CDR1 SGHVS and CDR2 FNYEAQ. Losses at the gene ends were 8 bases for V and 5 bases for J; bases not matched to a gene: 12. This CDR3 is 16 amino acids long. The CDR3 nucleotides are TGTGCCAGCTCCGTGTATGGGACTAGCGGGCAGGAGACCCAGTACTTC. Encoded protein: CASSVYGTSGQETQYF. Supplemented by reference TRBV7-6 and TRBJ2-5, the full variable domain reads GAGVSQSPRYKVTKRGQDVALRCDPISGHVSLYWYRQALGQGPEFLTYFNYEAQQDKSGLPNDRFSAERPEGSISTLTIQRTEQRDSAMYRCASSVYGTSGQETQYFGPGTRLLVL.

The CDR3 DNA is TGTGCCAGCAGTGTAGGGGGGGCTGGGGCCAACGTCCTGACTTTC. Translating it yields CASSVGGAGANVLTF. V is TRBV6-4 and J is TRBJ2-6, with D possibly matching TRBD2 (7 bases). CDR1 is MRHNA, CDR2 SNTAGT, per germline. V was shortened by 4 bases and J by 2 bases, with 9 bases between the two germline ends. The CDR3 sequence is 15 residues long.

CDR3 in DNA: TGCGCCAGCAGCTTACCTAGCGGGCATTCCTACAATGAGCAGTTCTTC. This sequence encodes CASSLPSGHSYNEQFF. The chain has TRBV5-1 and TRBJ2-1; 8 nucleotides line up with TRBD2. With 2 bases clipped from V and 1 base from J, the junction kept 5 bases outside the gene matches. CDR1 SGHRS and CDR2 YFSETQ come from the germline V gene. This CDR3 region has 16 residues.

J is TRBJ1-1 and V is TRBV6-5; possibly TRBD1 for D (5 bases). The CDR3 has 13 residues. Germline values: CDR1 MNHEY, CDR2 SVGAGI. V lost 0 bases and J 10 bases, leaving 12 bases between the germline ends. The CDR3 sequence is CASSYSRAQGAFF. CDR3 sequence (DNA): TGTGCCAGCAGTTACTCCAGGGCTCAAGGAGCTTTCTTT.

The rearrangement links TRBV11-2 to TRBJ1-1, with 7 bases aligning to TRBD1. V shed 5 bases, J shed 3 bases, and the junction held 3 bases outside the gene matches. This CDR3 is 13 amino acids long. CDR1 SGHAT and CDR2 FQNNGV come from the germline V gene. The DNA for the CDR3 is TGTGCCAGCAGCGAGCAGGGGGACACTGAAGCTTTCTTT. Amino acids: CASSEQGDTEAFF.

The rearrangement uses TRBV4-1 and TRBJ2-5, with 11 bases identical to TRBD2. Looked up from germline, CDR1 is MGHRA and CDR2 is YSYEKL. The CDR3 is 17 residues long. J was trimmed by 2 bases and V by 5 bases; bases with no gene match: 10. The CDR3 sequence is CASSFKRGLADQETQYF. CDR3 DNA sequence: TGCGCCAGCAGCTTTAAGAGGGGACTAGCGGATCAAGAGACCCAGTACTTC.

Note on this clone: A read error may produce the germline difference seen at one junction end. This chain joins TRBV7-7 and TRBJ2-1, with D tentatively TRBD1 or TRBD2 (5 bases each). Per germline, CDR1 SSHAT and CDR2 FNYEAQ (reference sequence). The CDR3 sequence is 12 residues long. DNA for the CDR3: TGTGCTAGCAGCGGACATGCCGATGAGCAGTTCTTC. Amino acids: CASSGHADEQFF.

The V call is TRBV28, the J call TRBJ1-2; 9 bases are a match to TRBD1. Germline V lookup: CDR1 MDHEN, CDR2 SYDVKM. V was pared by 3 bases and J by 7 bases, with 15 bases of the junction left unmatched. The CDR3 runs 17 residues. The CDR3 loop is CASSFPRPGTGTSGYTF. CDR3 DNA sequence: TGTGCCAGCAGTTTTCCCCGTCCCGGGACAGGGACGAGTGGCTACACCTTC.

This clone appeared a single time. The V gene is TRBV7-8, the J gene TRBJ2-7; 9 nucleotides line up with TRBD2. CDR3 length: 16 amino acids. The V and J ends lost 1 base and 3 bases, in that order; junction bases with no gene match: 7. CDR1 is SGHVS, CDR2 FQNEAQ, per germline. The CDR3: CASSLVGSGSLYEQYF. CDR3 sequence (DNA): TGTGCCAGCAGCTTAGTGGGTAGCGGGAGTCTCTACGAGCAGTACTTC.

This chain uses TRBV28 with TRBJ2-7, with D tentatively TRBD2 (6 bases). Germline loops: CDR1 MDHEN, CDR2 SYDVKM. Trimming pared 4 bases from V and 6 bases from J, leaving 19 bases between. CDR3 size: 15 residues. The CDR3 loop is CASSSPVVEGGEQYF. CDR3 sequence (DNA): TGTGCCAGCAGTTCCCCTGTAGTAGAGGGAGGCGAGCAGTACTTC.